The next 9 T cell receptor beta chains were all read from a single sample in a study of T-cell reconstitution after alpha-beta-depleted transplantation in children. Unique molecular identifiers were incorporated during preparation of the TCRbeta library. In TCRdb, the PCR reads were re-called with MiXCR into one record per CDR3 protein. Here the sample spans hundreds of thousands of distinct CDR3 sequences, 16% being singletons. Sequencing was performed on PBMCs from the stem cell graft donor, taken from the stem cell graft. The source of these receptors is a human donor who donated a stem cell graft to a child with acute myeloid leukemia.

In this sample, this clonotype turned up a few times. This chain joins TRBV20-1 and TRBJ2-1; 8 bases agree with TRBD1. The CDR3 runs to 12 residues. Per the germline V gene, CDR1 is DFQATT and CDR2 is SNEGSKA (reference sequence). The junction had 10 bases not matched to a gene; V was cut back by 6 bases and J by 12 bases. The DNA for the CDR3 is TGCAGTGCCCAGGACAGGGTTGGGCCGCAGTTCTTC. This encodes CSAQDRVGPQFF.

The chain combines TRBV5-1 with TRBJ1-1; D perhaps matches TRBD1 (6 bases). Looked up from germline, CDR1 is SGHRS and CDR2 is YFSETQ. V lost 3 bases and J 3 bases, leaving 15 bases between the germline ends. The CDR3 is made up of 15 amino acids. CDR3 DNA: TGCGCCAGCAGCTCCTCCCGGGACACATACACTGAAGCTTTCTTT. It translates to CASSSSRDTYTEAFF.

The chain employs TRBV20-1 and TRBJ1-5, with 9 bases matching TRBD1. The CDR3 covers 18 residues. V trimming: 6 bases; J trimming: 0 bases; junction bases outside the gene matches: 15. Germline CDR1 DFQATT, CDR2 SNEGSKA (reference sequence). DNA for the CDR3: TGCAGTGCCTGGGGTCCGGGACAGGGACTGTATAGCAATCAGCCCCAGCATTTT. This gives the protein CSAWGPGQGLYSNQPQHF.

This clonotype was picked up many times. The CDR3 reads CASRVQGQGTGELFF. The CDR3 DNA sequence: TGTGCCAGCAGGGTACAGGGACAAGGTACCGGGGAGCTGTTTTTT. The chain couples TRBV7-2 to TRBJ2-2, with D possibly matching TRBD1 (6 bases). This CDR3 region has 15 residues. Trimming cost V 6 bases and J 5 bases, with 16 bases left between them. Germline V gives CDR1 SGHTA, CDR2 FQGNSA.

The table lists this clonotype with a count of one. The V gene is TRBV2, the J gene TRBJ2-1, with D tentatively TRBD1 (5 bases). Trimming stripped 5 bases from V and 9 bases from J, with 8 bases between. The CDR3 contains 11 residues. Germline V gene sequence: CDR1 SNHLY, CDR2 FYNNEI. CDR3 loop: CASSTQGEQFF. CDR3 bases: TGTGCCAGCAGTACGCAGGGTGAGCAGTTCTTC.

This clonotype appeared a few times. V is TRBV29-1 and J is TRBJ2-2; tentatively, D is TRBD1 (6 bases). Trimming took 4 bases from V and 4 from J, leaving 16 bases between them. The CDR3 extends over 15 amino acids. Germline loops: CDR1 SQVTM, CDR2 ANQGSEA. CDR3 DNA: TGCAGCGTTGGGGTCGTTGGGACAACCACCGGGGAGCTGTTTTTT. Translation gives CSVGVVGTTTGELFF.

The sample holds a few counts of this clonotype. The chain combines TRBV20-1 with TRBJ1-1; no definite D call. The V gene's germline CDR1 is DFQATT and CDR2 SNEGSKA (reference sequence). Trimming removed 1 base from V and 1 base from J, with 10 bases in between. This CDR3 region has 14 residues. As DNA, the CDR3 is TGCAGTGCTAGAGGTGCGGAGAGGAACACTGAAGCTTTCTTT. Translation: CSARGAERNTEAFF.

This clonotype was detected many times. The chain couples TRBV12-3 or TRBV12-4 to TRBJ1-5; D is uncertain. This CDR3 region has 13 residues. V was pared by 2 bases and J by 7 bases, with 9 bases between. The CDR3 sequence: CASSLSGPQPQHF. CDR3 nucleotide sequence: TGTGCCAGCAGTTTATCCGGCCCCCAGCCCCAGCATTTT.

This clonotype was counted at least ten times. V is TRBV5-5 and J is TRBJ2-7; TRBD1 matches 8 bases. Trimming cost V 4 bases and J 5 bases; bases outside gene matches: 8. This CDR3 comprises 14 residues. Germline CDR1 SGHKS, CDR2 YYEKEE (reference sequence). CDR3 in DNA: TGTGCCAGCAGCCCCGACAGGGGTAGAGACGAGCAGTACTTC. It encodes CASSPDRGRDEQYF.